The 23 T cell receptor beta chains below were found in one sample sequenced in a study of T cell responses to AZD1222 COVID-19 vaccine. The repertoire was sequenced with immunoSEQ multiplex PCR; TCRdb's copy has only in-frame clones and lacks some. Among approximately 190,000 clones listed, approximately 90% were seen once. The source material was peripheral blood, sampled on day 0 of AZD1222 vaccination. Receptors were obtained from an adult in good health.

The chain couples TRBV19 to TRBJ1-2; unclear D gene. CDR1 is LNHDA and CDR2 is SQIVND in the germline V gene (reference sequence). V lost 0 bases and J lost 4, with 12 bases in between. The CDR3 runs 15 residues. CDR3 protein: CASSIEQGRGYGYTF. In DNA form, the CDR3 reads TGTGCCAGTAGTATAGAACAAGGGCGCGGCTATGGCTACACCTTC.

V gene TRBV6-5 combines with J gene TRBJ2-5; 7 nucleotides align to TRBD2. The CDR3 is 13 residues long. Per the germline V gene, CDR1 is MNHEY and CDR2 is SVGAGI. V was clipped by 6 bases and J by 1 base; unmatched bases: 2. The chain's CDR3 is CASRAGVQETQYF. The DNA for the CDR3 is TGTGCCAGCAGGGCGGGGGTCCAAGAGACCCAGTACTTC.

The CDR3 spells CATRSGANEKLFF. In DNA form, the CDR3 reads TGTGCCACCCGATCTGGAGCTAATGAAAAACTGTTTTTT. The chain recombines TRBV6-5 with TRBJ1-4; D uncertain. This CDR3 has 13 residues. V lost 10 bases to trimming and J lost 3 bases, with 12 bases between them. Germline loops: CDR1 MNHEY, CDR2 SVGAGI.

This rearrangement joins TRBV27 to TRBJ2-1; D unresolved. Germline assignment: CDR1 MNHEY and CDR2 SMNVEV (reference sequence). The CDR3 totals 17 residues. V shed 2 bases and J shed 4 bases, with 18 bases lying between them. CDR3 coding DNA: TGTGCCAGCAGTTTACCCCCCCACCAAATCGGATACAATGAGCAGTTCTTC. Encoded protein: CASSLPPHQIGYNEQFF.

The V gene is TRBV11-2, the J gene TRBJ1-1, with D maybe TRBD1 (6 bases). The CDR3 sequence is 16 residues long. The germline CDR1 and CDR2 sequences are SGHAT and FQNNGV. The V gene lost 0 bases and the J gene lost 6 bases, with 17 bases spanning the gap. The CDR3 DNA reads TGTGCCAGCAGCTTAGAAGTTCAGGGGATTAATCCTGAAGCTTTCTTT. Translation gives CASSLEVQGINPEAFF.

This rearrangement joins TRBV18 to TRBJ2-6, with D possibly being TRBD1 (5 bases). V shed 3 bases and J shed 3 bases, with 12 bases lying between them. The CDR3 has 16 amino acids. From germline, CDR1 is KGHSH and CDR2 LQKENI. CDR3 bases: TGTGCCAGCTCACCCCCAAAGGGGCGTGGGGCCAACGTCCTGACTTTC. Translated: CASSPPKGRGANVLTF. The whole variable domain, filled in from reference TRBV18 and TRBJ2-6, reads NAGVMQNPRHLVRRRGQEARLRCSPMKGHSHVYWYRQLPEEGLKFMVYLQKENIIDESGMPKERFSAEFPKEGPSILRIQQVVRGDSAAYFCASSPPKGRGANVLTFGAGSRLTVL.

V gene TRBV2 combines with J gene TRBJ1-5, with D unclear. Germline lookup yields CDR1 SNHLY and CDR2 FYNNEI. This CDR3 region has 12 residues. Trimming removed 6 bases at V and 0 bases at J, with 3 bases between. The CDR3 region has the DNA TGTGCCAGCAGGAATAGCAATCAGCCCCAGCATTTT. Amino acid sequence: CASRNSNQPQHF. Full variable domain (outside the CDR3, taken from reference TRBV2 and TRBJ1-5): EPEVTQTPSHQVTQMGQEVILRCVPISNHLYFYWYRQILGQKVEFLVSFYNNEISEKSEIFDDQFSVERPDGSNFTLKIRSTKLEDSAMYFCASRNSNQPQHFGDGTRLSIL.

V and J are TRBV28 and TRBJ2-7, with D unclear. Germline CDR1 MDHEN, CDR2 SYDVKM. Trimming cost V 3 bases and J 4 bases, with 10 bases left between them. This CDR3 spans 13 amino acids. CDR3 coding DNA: TGTGCCAGCAGTTTTGGTTCGGGTTACGAGCAGTACTTC. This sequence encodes CASSFGSGYEQYF.

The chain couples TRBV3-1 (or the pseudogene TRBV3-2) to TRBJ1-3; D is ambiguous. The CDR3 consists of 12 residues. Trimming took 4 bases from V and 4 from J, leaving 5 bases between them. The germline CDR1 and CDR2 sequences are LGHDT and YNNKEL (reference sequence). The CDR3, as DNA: TGTGCCAGCAGCCGTTTGGGAAACACCATATATTTT. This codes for CASSRLGNTIYF.

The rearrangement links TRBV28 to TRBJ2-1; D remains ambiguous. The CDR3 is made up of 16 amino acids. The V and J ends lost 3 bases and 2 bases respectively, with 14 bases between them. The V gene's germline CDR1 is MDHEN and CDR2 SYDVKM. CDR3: CASSFFGGPAYNEQFF. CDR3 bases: TGTGCCAGCAGTTTCTTCGGCGGACCTGCCTACAATGAGCAGTTCTTC.

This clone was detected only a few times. This CDR3 reads CASGGGRATEKLFF. Here the CDR3 DNA reads TGTGCCAGCGGCGGGGGCAGAGCGACAGAAAAACTGTTTTTT. The rearrangement joins TRBV6-5 to TRBJ1-4; the D gene is possibly TRBD1 (6 bases). Trimming shortened V by 8 bases and J by 8 bases, and 18 bases separated the two germline ends. The CDR3 loop spans 14 amino acids. Looked up from germline, CDR1 is MNHEY and CDR2 is SVGAGI.

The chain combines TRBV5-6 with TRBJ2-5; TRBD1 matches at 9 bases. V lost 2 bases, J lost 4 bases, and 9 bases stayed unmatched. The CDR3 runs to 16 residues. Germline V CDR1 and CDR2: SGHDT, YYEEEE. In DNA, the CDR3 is TGTGCCAGCAGCTTCCCAGACAGGGGGGTACGAGAGACCCAGTACTTC. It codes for CASSFPDRGVRETQYF.

Written as DNA, the CDR3 is TGTGCCAGCAGGTGGGACAGGGTTGGAGGCTACACCTTC. Its translation: CASRWDRVGGYTF. The chain carries TRBV5-5 and TRBJ1-2, with TRBD1 matching 9 bases. J lost 8 bases, V lost 5 bases, and 7 bases had no gene match. CDR1 and CDR2 (germline): SGHKS, YYEKEE (reference sequence). The length of the CDR3 is 13 residues.

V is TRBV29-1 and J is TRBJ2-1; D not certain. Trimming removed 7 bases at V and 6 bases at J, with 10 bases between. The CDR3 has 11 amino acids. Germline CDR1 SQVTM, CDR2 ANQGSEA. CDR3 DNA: TGCAGCGGACGACTCGTCAATGAGCAGTTCTTC. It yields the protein CSGRLVNEQFF.

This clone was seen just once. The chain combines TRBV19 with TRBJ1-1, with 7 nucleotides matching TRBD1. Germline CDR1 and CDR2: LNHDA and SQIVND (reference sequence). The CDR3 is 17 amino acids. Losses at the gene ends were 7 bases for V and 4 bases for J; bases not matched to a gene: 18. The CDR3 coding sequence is TGTGCCAGTATCCAGACAGGGTTAGGGGGGCTGGGCACTGAAGCTTTCTTT. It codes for CASIQTGLGGLGTEAFF.

Written as DNA, the CDR3 is TGTGCCAGCAGCTTAGTGGGGACCGCGTATAATTCACCCCTCCACTTT. As protein: CASSLVGTAYNSPLHF. The chain employs TRBV7-2 and TRBJ1-6, with D tentatively TRBD1 (5 bases). Per the germline V gene, CDR1 is SGHTA and CDR2 is FQGNSA. V was pared by 1 base and J by 4 bases, with 11 bases between. There are 16 residues in the CDR3. Supplemented by reference TRBV7-2 and TRBJ1-6, the full variable domain reads GAGVSQSPSNKVTEKGKDVELRCDPISGHTALYWYRQSLGQGLEFLIYFQGNSAPDKSGLPSDRFSAERTGGSVSTLTIQRTQQEDSAVYLCASSLVGTAYNSPLHFGNGTRLTVT.

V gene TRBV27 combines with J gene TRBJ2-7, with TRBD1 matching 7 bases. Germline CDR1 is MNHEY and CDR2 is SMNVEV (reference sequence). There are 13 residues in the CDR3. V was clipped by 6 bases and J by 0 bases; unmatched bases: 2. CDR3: CASSNRGSYEQYF. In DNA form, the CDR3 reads TGTGCCAGCAGCAACAGGGGCTCCTACGAGCAGTACTTC.

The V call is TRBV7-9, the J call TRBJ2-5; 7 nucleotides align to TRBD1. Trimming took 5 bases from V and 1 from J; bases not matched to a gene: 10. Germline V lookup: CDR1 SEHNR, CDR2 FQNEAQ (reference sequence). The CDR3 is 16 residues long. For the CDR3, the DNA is TGTGCCAGCAGCCCAGACAGGGTGCCGAGCCAAGAGACCCAGTACTTC. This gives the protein CASSPDRVPSQETQYF.

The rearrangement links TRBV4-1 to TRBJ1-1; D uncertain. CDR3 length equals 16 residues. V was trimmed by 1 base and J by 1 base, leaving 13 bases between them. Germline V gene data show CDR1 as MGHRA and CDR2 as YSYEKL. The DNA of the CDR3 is TGCGCCAGCAGCCAAGGCCACAGCTCCCGGAACACTGAAGCTTTCTTT. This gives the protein CASSQGHSSRNTEAFF.

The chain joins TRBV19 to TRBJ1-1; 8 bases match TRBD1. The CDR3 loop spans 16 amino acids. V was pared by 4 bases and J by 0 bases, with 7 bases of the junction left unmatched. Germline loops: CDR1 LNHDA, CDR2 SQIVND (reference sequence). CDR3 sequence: CASSTGTGGMNTEAFF. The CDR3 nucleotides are TGTGCCAGTAGTACCGGGACAGGTGGCATGAACACTGAAGCTTTCTTT.

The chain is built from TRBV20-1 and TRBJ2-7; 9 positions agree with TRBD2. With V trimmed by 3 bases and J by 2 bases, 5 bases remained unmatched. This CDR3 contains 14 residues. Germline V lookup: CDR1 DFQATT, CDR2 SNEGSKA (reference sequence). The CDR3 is CSASWAGGAYEQYF. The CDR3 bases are TGCAGTGCTAGTTGGGCGGGAGGGGCCTACGAGCAGTACTTC.

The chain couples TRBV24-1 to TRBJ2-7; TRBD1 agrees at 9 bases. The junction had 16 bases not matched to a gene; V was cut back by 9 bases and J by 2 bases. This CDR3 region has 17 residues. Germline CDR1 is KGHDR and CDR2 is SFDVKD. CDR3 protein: CATGGTGSQGVPYEQYF. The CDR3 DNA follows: TGTGCCACCGGCGGGACAGGGTCCCAAGGGGTCCCCTACGAGCAGTACTTC.

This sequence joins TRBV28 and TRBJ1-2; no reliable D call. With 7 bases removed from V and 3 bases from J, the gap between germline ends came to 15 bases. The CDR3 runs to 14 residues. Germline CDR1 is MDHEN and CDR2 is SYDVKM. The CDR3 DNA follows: TGTGCCAGCACCCGCGATTCGGTGGACTATGGCTACACCTTC. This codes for CASTRDSVDYGYTF.